The clone carrying this T cell receptor beta chain showed up just once. In the source study's methods: Estimated nucleated cell counts came from reference gene primer amplification. Assay: immunoSEQ multiplex PCR; the TCRdb copy retains only in-frame clones and omits some. The V and J calls and the clone size are those of that table, but D and trimming were determined from the DNA. This sample has approximately 400,000 clones, with about 91% found just once. Patients of the Seattle cohort, enrolled during active infection, were followed longitudinally. The data are from a study of blood T cell repertoires in COVID-19. At the level of the study: COVID-19 samples from acute and convalescent phases originated in the United States, Italy and Spain.

The V end lost 3 bases, the J end lost 8 bases, and 12 bases lay between the germline ends. The CDR3 totals 14 residues. Per the germline V gene, CDR1 is SGHDT and CDR2 is YYEEEE. This TCR was recovered from a woman aged 45 to 65 with COVID-19, enrolled during active disease. V and J are TRBV5-6 and TRBJ1-6, with TRBD1 as a possible D gene (5 bases). Material: peripheral blood. The CDR3 spells CASSWGVGDSPLHF. The CDR3 coding sequence is TGTGCCAGCAGCTGGGGGGTAGGTGATTCACCCCTCCACTTT.